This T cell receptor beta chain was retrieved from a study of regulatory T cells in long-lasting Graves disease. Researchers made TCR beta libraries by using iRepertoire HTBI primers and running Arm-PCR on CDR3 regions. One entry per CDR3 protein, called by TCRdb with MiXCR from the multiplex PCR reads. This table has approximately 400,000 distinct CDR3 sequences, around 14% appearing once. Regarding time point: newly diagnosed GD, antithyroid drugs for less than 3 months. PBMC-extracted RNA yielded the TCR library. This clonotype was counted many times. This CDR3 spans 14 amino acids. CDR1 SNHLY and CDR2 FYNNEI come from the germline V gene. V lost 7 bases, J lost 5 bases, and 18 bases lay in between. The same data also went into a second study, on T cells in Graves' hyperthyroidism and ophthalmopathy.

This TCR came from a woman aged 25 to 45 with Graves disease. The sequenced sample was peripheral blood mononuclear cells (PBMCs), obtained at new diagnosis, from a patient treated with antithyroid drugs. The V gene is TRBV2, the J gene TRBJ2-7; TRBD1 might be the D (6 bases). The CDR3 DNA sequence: TGTGCCAGCATCGAGTGGGGGCAAAAGGACGAGCAGTACTTC. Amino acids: CASIEWGQKDEQYF.